The following is a T cell receptor beta chain sequence with its context. Its antigen is still unknown. Clones were sequenced by immunoSEQ multiplex PCR, and TCRdb holds only the in-frame ones, with some missing. The profile covers 85,000 to 100,000 clones, with approximately 91% appearing a single time and 8% to 9.5% taken by the ten largest. This sample is drawn from a study of T cell responses to AZD1222 COVID-19 vaccine. Deletions cut 4 bases from V and 7 bases from J, with 14 bases between. This CDR3 region has 14 residues. CDR1 MGHDK and CDR2 SYGVNS come from the germline V gene. Study observations and caveats: After two AZD1222 doses, spike-specific TCR breadth and depth rose versus day 0. There were vaccine-associated CD4 TCRs across spike, dominant at 160-218 and 743-854. AZD1222 recipients seropositive at baseline numbered only five to seven.

The sequencing here drew on peripheral blood, taken 28 days after the second AZD1222 dose. The TCR originated in an adult who received the AZD1222 COVID-19 vaccine. This chain joins TRBV25-1 and TRBJ1-5, with D possibly being TRBD1 (5 bases). This chain's CDR3 is CASSARDLRQPQHF. The CDR3 DNA reads as TGTGCCAGCAGTGCCCGGGACCTACGGCAGCCCCAGCATTTT.